This T cell receptor beta chain stems from a study of cytomegalovirus exposure and HLA in healthy donors. PCR used 60 Vbeta primers and 13 Jbeta primers. Clones were sequenced by immunoSEQ multiplex PCR, and TCRdb holds only the in-frame ones, with some missing. The data hold about 160,000 clones, with roughly 87% observed a single time. Comments on this clone: Its matching antigen is unknown.

Study observations and caveats: The study put some 150 TCR beta chains on its list as cytomegalovirus-associated. Analysis performed later showed TCR beta chains linked to HLA being more clonally expanded than equally common others.

The sample comprised PBMCs. This receptor was taken from a girl aged 10 to 17 in good health and CMV-seropositive.

The CDR3 region is CASSPGFGEPGGRIGDEQFF. The CDR3 coding sequence is TGCGCCAGCAGCCCCGGGTTTGGCGAGCCAGGGGGCCGCATTGGAGATGAGCAGTTCTTC. The chain combines TRBV5-1 with TRBJ2-1, with 8 bases fitting TRBD1. The CDR3 runs to 20 residues. Per germline, CDR1 SGHRS and CDR2 YFSETQ. Trimming removed 4 bases from V and 8 bases from J; junction bases left unmatched: 26.